This T cell receptor (beta chain) was sequenced in a study of a mutant IDH1 vaccine in newly diagnosed glioma. Study-level background: Vaccination started 4-6 weeks after radiotherapy alone, or with temozolomide cycles. Before enrollment, the patients had been treated with radiotherapy alone, temozolomide alone, or both together. Most of them had received both. Study-wide findings and caveats: Pseudoprogression seemingly bore no relation to changes in top peripheral T cell clonotypes.

Libraries were prepared by immunoSEQ multiplex PCR; TCRdb keeps only in-frame clonotypes and omits some of them. The profile shows about 32,000 clones, over 70% of them singletons. The sample's time point: week 35, safety follow-up. Vaccinated patients received 300 ug of mutant IDH1 20-mer peptide per dose, with topical imiquimod. On this clone: Its antigen is not identified.

This TCR derives from a woman aged 25 to 39 with glioma. Some clones in this sample may be carry-over from other donors' samples. Material: PBMCs, obtained from a glioma patient whose treatment included an IDH1 peptide vaccine.

The CDR3 DNA sequence: TGCAGCGTTGGACAGGCCCCAGGCACTGAAGCTTTCTTT. Translated, it gives CSVGQAPGTEAFF. This chain links TRBV29-1 with TRBJ1-1; perhaps TRBD1 as D (6 bases). Trimming stripped 4 bases from V and 4 bases from J, with 13 bases between. Germline values: CDR1 SQVTM, CDR2 ANQGSEA. This CDR3 has 13 amino acids.